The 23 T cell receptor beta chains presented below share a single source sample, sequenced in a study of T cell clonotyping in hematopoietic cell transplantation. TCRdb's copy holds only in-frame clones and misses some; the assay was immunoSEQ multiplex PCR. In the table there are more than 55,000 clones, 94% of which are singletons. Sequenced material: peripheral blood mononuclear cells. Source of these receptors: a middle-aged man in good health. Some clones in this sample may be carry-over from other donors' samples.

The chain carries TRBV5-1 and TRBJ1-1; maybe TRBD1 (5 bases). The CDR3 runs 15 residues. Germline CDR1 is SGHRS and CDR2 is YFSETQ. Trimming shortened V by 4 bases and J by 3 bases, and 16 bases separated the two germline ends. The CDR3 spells CASSTDGGMYTEAFF. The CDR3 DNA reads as TGCGCCAGCAGCACTGACGGGGGAATGTACACTGAAGCTTTCTTT.

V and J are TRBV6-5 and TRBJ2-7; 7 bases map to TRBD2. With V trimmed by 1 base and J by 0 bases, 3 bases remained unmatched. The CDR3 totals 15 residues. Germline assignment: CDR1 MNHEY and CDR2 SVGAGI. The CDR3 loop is CASSYFRGGSYEQYF. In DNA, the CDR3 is TGTGCCAGCAGTTACTTTCGCGGGGGCTCCTACGAGCAGTACTTC.

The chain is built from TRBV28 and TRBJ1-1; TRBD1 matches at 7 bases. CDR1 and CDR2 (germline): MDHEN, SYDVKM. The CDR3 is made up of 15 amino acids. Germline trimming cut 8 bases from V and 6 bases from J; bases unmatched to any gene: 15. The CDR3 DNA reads TGTGCCAGCTTACGCGTACTCGGGACAGTCCCTGAAGCTTTCTTT. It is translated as CASLRVLGTVPEAFF.

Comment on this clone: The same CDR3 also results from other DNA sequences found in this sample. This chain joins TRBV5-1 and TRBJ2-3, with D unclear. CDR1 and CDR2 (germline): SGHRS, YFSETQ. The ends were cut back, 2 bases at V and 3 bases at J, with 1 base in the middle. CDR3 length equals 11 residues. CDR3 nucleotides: TGCGCCAGCAGCTTAACAGATACGCAGTATTTT. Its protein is CASSLTDTQYF. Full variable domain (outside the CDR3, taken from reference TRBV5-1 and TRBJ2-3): KAGVTQTPRYLIKTRGQQVTLSCSPISGHRSVSWYQQTPGQGLQFLFEYFSETQRNKGNFPGRFSGRQFSNSRSEMNVSTLELGDSALYLCASSLTDTQYFGPGTRLTVL.

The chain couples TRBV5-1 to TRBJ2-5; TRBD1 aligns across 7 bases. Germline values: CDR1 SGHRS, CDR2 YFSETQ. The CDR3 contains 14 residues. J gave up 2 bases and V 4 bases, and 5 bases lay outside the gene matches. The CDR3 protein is CASSRGQQQETQYF. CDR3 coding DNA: TGCGCCAGCAGCAGGGGGCAGCAACAAGAGACCCAGTACTTC. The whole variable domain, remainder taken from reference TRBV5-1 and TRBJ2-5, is KAGVTQTPRYLIKTRGQQVTLSCSPISGHRSVSWYQQTPGQGLQFLFEYFSETQRNKGNFPGRFSGRQFSNSRSEMNVSTLELGDSALYLCASSRGQQQETQYFGPGTRLLVL.

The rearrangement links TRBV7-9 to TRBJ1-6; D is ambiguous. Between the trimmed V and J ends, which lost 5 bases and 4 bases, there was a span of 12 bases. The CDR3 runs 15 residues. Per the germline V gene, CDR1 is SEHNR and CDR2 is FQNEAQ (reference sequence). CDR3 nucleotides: TGTGCCAGCAGCCCCGGTCTTCTTTATAATTCACCCCTCCACTTT. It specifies CASSPGLLYNSPLHF. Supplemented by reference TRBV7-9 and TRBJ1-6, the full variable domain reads DTGVSQNPRHKITKRGQNVTFRCDPISEHNRLYWYRQTLGQGPEFLTYFQNEAQLEKSRLLSDRFSAERPKGSFSTLEIQRTEQGDSAMYLCASSPGLLYNSPLHFGNGTRLTVT.

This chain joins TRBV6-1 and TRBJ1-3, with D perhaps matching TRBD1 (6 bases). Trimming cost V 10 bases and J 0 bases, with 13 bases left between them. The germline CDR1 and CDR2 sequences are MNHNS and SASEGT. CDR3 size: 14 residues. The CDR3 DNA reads TGTGCCACGGAAAGGGGGAACTCTGGAAACACCATATATTTT. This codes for CATERGNSGNTIYF.

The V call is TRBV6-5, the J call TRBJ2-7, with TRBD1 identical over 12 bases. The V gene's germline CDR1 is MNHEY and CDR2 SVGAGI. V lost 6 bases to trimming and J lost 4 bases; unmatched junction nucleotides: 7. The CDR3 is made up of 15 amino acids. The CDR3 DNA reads TGTGCCAGCAGGAGAGGGACAGGGGGCGAGTACGAGCAGTACTTC. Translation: CASRRGTGGEYEQYF.

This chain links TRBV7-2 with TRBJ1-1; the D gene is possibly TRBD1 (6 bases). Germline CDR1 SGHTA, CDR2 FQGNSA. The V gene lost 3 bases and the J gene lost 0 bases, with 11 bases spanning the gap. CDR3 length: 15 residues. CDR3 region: CASSFGQSLNTEAFF. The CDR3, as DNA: TGTGCCAGCAGCTTTGGACAGTCGTTGAACACTGAAGCTTTCTTT.

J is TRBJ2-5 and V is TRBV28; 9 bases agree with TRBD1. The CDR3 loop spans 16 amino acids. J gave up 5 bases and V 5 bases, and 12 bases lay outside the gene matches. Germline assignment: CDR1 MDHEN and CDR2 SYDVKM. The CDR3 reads CASSGIRDRVSETQYF. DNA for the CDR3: TGTGCCAGCAGTGGAATCCGGGACAGGGTTTCGGAGACCCAGTACTTC.

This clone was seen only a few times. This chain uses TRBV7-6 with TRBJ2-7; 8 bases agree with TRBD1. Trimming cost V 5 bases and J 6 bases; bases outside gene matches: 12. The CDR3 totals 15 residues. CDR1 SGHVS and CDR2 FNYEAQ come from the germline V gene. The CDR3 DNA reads TGTGCCAGCAGCCTCTACGTGGACAGGGTCTCCGAGCAGTACTTC. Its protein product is CASSLYVDRVSEQYF.

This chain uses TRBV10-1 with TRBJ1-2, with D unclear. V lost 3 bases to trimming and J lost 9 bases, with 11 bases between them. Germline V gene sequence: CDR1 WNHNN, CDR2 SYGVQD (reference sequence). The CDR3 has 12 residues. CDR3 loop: CASSEGPRSYTF. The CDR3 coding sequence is TGCGCCAGCAGTGAAGGTCCTAGGAGCTACACCTTC.

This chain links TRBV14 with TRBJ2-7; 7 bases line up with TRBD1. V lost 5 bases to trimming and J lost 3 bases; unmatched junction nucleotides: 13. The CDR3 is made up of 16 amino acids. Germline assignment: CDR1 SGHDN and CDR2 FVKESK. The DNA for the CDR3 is TGTGCCAGCAGCTATACCGGGACAGTAAACAACTACGAGCAGTACTTC. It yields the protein CASSYTGTVNNYEQYF.

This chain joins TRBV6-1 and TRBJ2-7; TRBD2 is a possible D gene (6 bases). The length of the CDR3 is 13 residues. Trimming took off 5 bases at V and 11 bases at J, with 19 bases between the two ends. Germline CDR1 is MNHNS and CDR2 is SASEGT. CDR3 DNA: TGTGCCAGCAGTTCAGCAGGCGGGATTATGGAGTACTTC. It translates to CASSSAGGIMEYF.

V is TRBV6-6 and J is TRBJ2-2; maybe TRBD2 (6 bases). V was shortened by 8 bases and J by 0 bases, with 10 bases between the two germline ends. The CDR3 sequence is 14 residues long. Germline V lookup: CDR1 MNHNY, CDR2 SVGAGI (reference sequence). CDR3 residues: CASRDSANTGELFF. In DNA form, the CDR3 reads TGTGCCAGCCGGGACTCGGCGAACACCGGGGAGCTGTTTTTT.

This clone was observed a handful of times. This chain's CDR3 is CASSQDLSTNEKLFF. The CDR3 DNA sequence: TGTGCCAGCAGCCAAGATCTCTCAACTAATGAAAAACTGTTTTTT. The rearrangement links TRBV5-4 to TRBJ1-4; D gene ambiguous. Per germline, CDR1 SGHNT and CDR2 YYREEE (reference sequence). Trimming shortened V by 4 bases and J by 0 bases, and 10 bases separated the two germline ends. CDR3 length: 15 amino acids.

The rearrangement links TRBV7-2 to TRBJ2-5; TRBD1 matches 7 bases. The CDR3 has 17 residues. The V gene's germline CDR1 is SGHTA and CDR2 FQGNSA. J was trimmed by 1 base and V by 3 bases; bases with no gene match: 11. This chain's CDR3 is CASSFALWTGSQETQYF. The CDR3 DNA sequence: TGTGCCAGCAGCTTTGCTCTATGGACAGGCTCCCAAGAGACCCAGTACTTC.

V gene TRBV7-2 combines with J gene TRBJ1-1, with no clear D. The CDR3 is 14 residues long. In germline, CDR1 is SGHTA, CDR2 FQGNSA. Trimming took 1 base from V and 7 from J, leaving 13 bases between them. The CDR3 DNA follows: TGTGCCAGCAGCTTAGGAGGGTCTTTACTTGAAGCTTTCTTT. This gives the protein CASSLGGSLLEAFF.

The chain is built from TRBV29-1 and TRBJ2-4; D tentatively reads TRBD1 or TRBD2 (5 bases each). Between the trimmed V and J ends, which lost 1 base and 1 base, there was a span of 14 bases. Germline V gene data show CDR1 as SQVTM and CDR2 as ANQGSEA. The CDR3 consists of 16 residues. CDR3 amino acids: CSVEVGAGVAKNIQYF. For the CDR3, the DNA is TGCAGCGTTGAAGTCGGGGCAGGCGTTGCCAAAAACATTCAGTACTTC.

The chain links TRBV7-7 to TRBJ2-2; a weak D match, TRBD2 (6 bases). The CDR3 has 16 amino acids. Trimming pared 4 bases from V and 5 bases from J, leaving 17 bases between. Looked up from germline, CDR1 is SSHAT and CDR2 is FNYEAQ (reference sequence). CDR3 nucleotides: TGTGCCAGCAGCTCTCCGAAGGGACTTTTTACCGGGGAGCTGTTTTTT. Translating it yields CASSSPKGLFTGELFF.

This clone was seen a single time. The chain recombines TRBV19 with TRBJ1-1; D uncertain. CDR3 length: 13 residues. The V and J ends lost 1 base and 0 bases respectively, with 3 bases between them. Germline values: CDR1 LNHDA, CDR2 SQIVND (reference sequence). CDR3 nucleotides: TGTGCCAGTAGTATAGCGATGAACACTGAAGCTTTCTTT. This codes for CASSIAMNTEAFF.

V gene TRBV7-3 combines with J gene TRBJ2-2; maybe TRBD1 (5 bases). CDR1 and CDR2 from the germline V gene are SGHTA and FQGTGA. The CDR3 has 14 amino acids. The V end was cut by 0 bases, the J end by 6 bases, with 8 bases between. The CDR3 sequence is CASSLTQGSGELFF. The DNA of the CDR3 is TGTGCCAGCAGCTTAACGCAGGGTTCCGGGGAGCTGTTTTTT. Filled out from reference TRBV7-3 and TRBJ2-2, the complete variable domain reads GAGVSQTPSNKVTEKGKYVELRCDPISGHTALYWYRQSLGQGPEFLIYFQGTGAADDSGLPNDRFFAVRPEGSVSTLKIQRTERGDSAVYLCASSLTQGSGELFFGEGSRLTVL.

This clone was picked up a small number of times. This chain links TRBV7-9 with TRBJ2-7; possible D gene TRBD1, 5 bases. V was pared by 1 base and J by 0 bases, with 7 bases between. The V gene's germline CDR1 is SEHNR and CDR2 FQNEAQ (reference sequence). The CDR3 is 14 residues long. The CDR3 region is CASSLGQNSYEQYF. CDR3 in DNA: TGTGCCAGCAGCTTAGGACAGAACTCCTACGAGCAGTACTTC.